Listed here is a single T cell receptor (beta chain). Study members were between about 18 and 100 years old and lived in 20 to 25 US regions. This sample was taken from a study of blood T cell repertoires in COVID-19. Study overall: Collection of acute and convalescent COVID-19 samples took place in the United States, Italy and Spain. From T cells, B-cell-depleted T cells, or PBMCs came the material, which was cDNA or gDNA.

The CDR3 loop spans 15 amino acids. The germline CDR1 and CDR2 sequences are MNHEY and SMNVEV (reference sequence). V shed 3 bases and J shed 6 bases, with 15 bases lying between them. Some clones are missing from TCRdb's copy, which holds only in-frame ones; the method was immunoSEQ multiplex PCR. The sample shows around 290,000 clones, about nine tenths of them seen only once. The rearrangement links TRBV27 to TRBJ2-4; D may be TRBD2 (6 bases). This sequence was found in a woman aged 35 to 49 who had recovered from COVID-19. The sample consisted of PBMCs or T cells enriched from blood (not recorded which). The CDR3 sequence is CASSLIGRDTNIQYF. DNA of the CDR3: TGTGCCAGCAGTTTGATCGGGCGGGATACAAACATTCAGTACTTC.